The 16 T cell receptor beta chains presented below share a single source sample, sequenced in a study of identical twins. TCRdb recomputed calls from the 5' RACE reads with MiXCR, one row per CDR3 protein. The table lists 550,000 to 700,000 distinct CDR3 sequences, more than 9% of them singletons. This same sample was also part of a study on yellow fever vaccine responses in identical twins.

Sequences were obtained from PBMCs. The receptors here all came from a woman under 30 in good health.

This chain's CDR3 is CASSSMCEQYF. CDR3 coding DNA: TGTGCCAGCAGCTCAATGTGCGAGCAGTACTTC. The chain combines TRBV7-4 with TRBJ2-7; D is uncertain. The CDR3 runs to 11 residues. Between the trimmed V and J ends, which lost 4 bases and 6 bases, there was a span of 7 bases. Germline-derived CDR1 and CDR2 are SGHVT and SQSDAQ.

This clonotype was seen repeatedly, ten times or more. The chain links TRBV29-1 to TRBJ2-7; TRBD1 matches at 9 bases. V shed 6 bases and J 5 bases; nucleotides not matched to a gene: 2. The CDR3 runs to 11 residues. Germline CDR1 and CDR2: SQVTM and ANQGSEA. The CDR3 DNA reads TGCAGCGTGGGACAGGGAAACGAGCAGTACTTC. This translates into CSVGQGNEQYF.

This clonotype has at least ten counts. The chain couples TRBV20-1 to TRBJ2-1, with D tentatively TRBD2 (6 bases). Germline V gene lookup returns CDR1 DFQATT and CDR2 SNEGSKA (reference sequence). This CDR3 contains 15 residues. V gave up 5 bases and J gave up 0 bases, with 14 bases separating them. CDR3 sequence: CSAARAGSSYNEQFF. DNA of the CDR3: TGCAGTGCTGCCAGAGCCGGGAGCTCCTACAATGAGCAGTTCTTC.

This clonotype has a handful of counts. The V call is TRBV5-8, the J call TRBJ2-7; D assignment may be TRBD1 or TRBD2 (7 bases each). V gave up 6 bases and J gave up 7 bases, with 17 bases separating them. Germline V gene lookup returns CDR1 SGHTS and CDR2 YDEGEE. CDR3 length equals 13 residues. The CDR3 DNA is TGTGCCAGCACCGTCAGGGGGGGGATGGAGCAGTACTTC. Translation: CASTVRGGMEQYF.

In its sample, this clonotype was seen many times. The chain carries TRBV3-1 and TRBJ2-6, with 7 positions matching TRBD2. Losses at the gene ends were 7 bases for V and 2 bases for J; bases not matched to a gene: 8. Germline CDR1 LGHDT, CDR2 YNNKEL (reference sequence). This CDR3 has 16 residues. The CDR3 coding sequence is TGTGCCAGCACCCCAAGTGCGGGGGCTGGGGCCAACGTCCTGACTTTC. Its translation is CASTPSAGAGANVLTF. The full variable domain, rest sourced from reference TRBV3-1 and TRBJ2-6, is DTAVSQTPKYLVTQMGNDKSIKCEQNLGHDTMYWYKQDSKKFLKIMFSYNNKELIINETVPNRFSPKSPDKAHLNLHINSLELGDSAVYFCASTPSAGAGANVLTFGAGSRLTVL.

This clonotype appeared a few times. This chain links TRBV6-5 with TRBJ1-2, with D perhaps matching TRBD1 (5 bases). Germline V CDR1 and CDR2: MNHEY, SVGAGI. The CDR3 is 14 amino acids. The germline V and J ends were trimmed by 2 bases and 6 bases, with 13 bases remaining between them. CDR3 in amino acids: CASSYLGTSDGYTF. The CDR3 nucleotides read TGTGCCAGCAGTTACCTCGGGACGTCGGATGGCTACACCTTC.

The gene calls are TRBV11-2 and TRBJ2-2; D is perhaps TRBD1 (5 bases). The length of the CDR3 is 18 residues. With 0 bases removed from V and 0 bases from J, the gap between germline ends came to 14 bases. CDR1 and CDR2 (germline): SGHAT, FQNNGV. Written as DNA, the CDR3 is TGTGCCAGCAGCTTAGAGGTGGTAGGGGCAGCGAACACCGGGGAGCTGTTTTTT. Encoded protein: CASSLEVVGAANTGELFF.

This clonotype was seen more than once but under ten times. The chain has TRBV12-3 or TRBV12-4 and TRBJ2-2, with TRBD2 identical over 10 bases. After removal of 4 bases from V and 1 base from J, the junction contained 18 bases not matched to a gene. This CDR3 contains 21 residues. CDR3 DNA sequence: TGTGCCAGCAGTTCCCGTTTTTCCGCACTAGCGGGACCCCTGAACACCGGGGAGCTGTTTTTT. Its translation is CASSSRFSALAGPLNTGELFF.

The CDR3 reads CASSLGGAKAYEQYF. The CDR3 coding sequence is TGTGCCAGCAGTTTAGGGGGGGCTAAGGCCTACGAGCAGTACTTC. This rearrangement joins TRBV12-3 or TRBV12-4 to TRBJ2-7; D may correspond to TRBD1 or TRBD2 (6 bases each). V was clipped by 1 base and J by 2 bases, with 12 bases between them. The CDR3 spans 15 residues.

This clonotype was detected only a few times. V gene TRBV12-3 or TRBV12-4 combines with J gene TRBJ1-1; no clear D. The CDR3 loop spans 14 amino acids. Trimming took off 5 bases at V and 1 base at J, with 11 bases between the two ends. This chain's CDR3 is CASSDQAQNTEAFF. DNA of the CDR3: TGTGCCAGCAGTGACCAGGCACAGAACACTGAAGCTTTCTTT.

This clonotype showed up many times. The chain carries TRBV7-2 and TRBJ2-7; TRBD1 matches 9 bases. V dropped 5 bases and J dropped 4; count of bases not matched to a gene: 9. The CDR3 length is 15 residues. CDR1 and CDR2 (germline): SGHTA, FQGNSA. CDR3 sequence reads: CASSLGPGQGYEQYF. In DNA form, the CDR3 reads TGTGCCAGCAGCCTCGGACCGGGACAGGGTTACGAGCAGTACTTC.

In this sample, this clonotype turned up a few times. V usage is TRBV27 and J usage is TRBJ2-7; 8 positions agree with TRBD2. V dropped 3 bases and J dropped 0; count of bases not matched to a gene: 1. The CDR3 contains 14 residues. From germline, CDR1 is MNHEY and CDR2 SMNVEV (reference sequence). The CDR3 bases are TGTGCCAGCAGTTTCACTAGCGGCTCCTACGAGCAGTACTTC. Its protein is CASSFTSGSYEQYF.

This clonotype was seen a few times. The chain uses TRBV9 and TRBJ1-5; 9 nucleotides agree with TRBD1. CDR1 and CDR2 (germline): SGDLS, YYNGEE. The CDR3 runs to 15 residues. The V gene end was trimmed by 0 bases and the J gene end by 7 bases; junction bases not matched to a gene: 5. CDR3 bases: TGTGCCAGCAGCGTAGGGACAGGGGTCAAACAGCCCCAGCATTTT. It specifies CASSVGTGVKQPQHF.

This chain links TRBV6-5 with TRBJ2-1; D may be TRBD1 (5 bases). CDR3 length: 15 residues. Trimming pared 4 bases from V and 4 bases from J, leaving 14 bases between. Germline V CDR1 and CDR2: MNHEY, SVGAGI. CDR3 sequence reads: CASSSTQDRYNEQFF. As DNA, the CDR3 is TGTGCCAGCAGTTCAACACAGGATAGGTACAATGAGCAGTTCTTC.

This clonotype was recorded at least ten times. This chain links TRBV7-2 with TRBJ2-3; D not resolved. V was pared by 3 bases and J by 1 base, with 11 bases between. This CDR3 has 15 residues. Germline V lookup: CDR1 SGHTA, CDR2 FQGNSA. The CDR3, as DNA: TGTGCCAGCAGCTTGTGGTCCCGTGGCACAGATACGCAGTATTTT. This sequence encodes CASSLWSRGTDTQYF.

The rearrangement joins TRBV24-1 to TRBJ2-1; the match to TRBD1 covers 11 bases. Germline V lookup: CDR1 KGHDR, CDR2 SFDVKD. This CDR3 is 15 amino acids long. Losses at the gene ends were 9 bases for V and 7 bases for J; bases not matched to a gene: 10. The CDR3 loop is CATGTGQGALNEQFF. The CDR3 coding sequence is TGTGCCACCGGAACAGGACAGGGGGCGCTTAATGAGCAGTTCTTC.